This TCR beta chain derives from a study of early T cells in non-severe SARS-CoV-2 infection. Looking at the study overall: Chains were unpaired, as sequencing was done on bulk RNA from unsorted whole blood.

CDR1 is MNHNY and CDR2 is SVGAGI in the germline V gene (reference sequence). Trimming at V came to 5 bases and at J to 3 bases, leaving 12 bases not matched to a gene. This CDR3 contains 17 residues. Unique molecular identifiers were attached to individual cDNA molecules. TCRdb ran MiXCR on the 5' RACE reads and lists one entry per CDR3 protein. The profile shows about 30,000 distinct CDR3 sequences, about 5.7% of them singletons. This clonotype was seen repeatedly, ten times or more. The TCR was taken from an adult who was a healthcare worker with PCR-confirmed SARS-CoV-2 infection or an uninfected control (not recorded which). The genes are TRBV6-6 and TRBJ2-3; TRBD2 agrees at 9 bases. What was sequenced was whole blood. As DNA, the CDR3 is TGTGCCAGCAGTGGGGGGACTAGCAACCTGCTGACAGATACGCAGTATTTT. The encoded protein is CASSGGTSNLLTDTQYF.